Described below is a single T cell receptor (beta chain) sequence and its context. As yet, its antigen is unknown. Each CDR3 protein gets one entry after TCRdb re-called the RT-PCR reads with MiXCR. The sample carries 150,000 to 200,000 distinct CDR3 sequences, roughly a tenth recorded once. The sample originates from a study of response to subunit inactivated influenza vaccine. Overall study results and limits: That few new T cells are recruited by each seasonal influenza vaccination was the authors' suggestion.

Germline CDR1 SGHRS, CDR2 YFSETQ. The CDR3 length is 18 residues. Trimming removed 0 bases from V and 4 bases from J, with 17 bases in between. The sequence was collected from a man between 50 and 75 years old who received an inactivated influenza vaccine. The specimen was CD8+ T cells sorted from PBMCs, collected roughly 24 months after vaccination. This chain connects TRBV5-1 to TRBJ1-6; D uncertain. CDR3 sequence (DNA): TGCGCCAGCAGCTTGGCACCCGGGAGAGGGATTTATAATTCACCCCTCCACTTT. Translated, it gives CASSLAPGRGIYNSPLHF.